The 19 T cell receptor beta chains below were found in one sample sequenced in a study of cytomegalovirus exposure and HLA in healthy donors. The PCR used 60 Vbeta and 13 Jbeta primers. TCRdb's copy holds only in-frame clones and misses some; the assay was immunoSEQ multiplex PCR. In the table there are roughly 110,000 clones, around three quarters of which are singletons. The sample comprised PBMCs. All receptors come from a woman under 30 in good health and CMV-seropositive.

V is TRBV6-1 and J is TRBJ2-7; D unclear. This CDR3 is built from 11 residues. CDR1 and CDR2 (germline): MNHNS, SASEGT. V was shortened by 7 bases and J by 0 bases, with 4 bases between the two germline ends. This CDR3 is CASISSYEQYF. The CDR3 DNA follows: TGTGCCAGCATTAGCTCCTACGAGCAGTACTTC.

V and J are TRBV4-2 and TRBJ2-7; 7 nucleotides match TRBD2. CDR1 and CDR2 from the germline V gene are LGHNA and YNFKEQ. The CDR3 sequence is 15 residues long. V gave up 3 bases and J gave up 2 bases; unmatched junction bases: 7. The CDR3 is CASSQEVLAAYEQYF. The CDR3, as DNA: TGTGCCAGCAGCCAGGAGGTTCTAGCGGCCTACGAGCAGTACTTC.

The chain couples TRBV4-1 to TRBJ1-4; D is undetermined. Germline-derived CDR1 and CDR2 are MGHRA and YSYEKL. The CDR3 length is 15 residues. With 1 base removed from V and 7 bases from J, the gap between germline ends came to 13 bases. CDR3: CASSQGNGLPEKLFF. Written as DNA, the CDR3 is TGCGCCAGCAGCCAAGGTAACGGACTTCCTGAAAAACTGTTTTTT.

The rearrangement uses TRBV27 and TRBJ2-3; a possible D gene is TRBD2 (6 bases). V dropped 0 bases and J dropped 2 bases, with 9 bases sitting between them. The CDR3 sequence is 15 residues long. Germline-derived CDR1 and CDR2 are MNHEY and SMNVEV (reference sequence). CDR3 residues: CASSLSGGVTDTQYF. The CDR3 coding sequence is TGTGCCAGCAGTTTATCTGGCGGGGTCACAGATACGCAGTATTTT.

With regard to this clone: The junction does not match germline at one end; this may be a read error. The V gene is TRBV14, the J gene TRBJ2-4, with 9 bases fitting TRBD1. Germline V lookup: CDR1 SGHDN, CDR2 FVKESK. CDR3 length: 17 residues. The DNA of the CDR3 is TGTGTCAGCAGCCAAGATGAGCCGGGACAGGGTCGGAACATTCAGTACTTC. Protein sequence: CVSSQDEPGQGRNIQYF.

This chain uses TRBV7-2 with TRBJ2-7, with TRBD2 as a possible D gene (6 bases). Germline values: CDR1 SGHTA, CDR2 FQGNSA. V lost 5 bases to trimming and J lost 1 base, with 12 bases between them. The CDR3 length is 14 residues. The CDR3 is CASSPQRASYEQYF. CDR3 DNA: TGTGCCAGCAGCCCCCAGCGGGCTTCCTACGAGCAGTACTTC.

The chain links TRBV5-1 to TRBJ2-7; a possible D gene is TRBD2 (5 bases). The CDR3 has 14 amino acids. The V gene lost 0 bases and the J gene lost 0 bases, with 7 bases spanning the gap. Germline values: CDR1 SGHRS, CDR2 YFSETQ. The DNA of the CDR3 is TGCGCCAGCAGCTTGGGTGGGAGCTCCTACGAGCAGTACTTC. The encoded protein is CASSLGGSSYEQYF.

This clone was recorded only once. The chain joins TRBV27 to TRBJ2-2, with D perhaps TRBD2 (5 bases). V gave up 5 bases and J gave up 10 bases, with 17 bases separating them. Germline V CDR1 and CDR2: MNHEY, SMNVEV (reference sequence). CDR3 length: 14 amino acids. DNA of the CDR3: TGTGCCAGCAGTCCCCCGTTCGGGCGGGCGGAGCTGTTTTTT. It codes for CASSPPFGRAELFF.

A word on this clone: An end of the junction differs from the germline gene, which may be a read error. The V and J genes are TRBV7-2 and TRBJ2-1; D is uncertain. Per germline, CDR1 SGHTA and CDR2 FQGNSA. This CDR3 region has 12 residues. The chain's CDR3 is CASSFLSRGAVF. DNA for the CDR3: TGTGCCAGCAGCTTCCTTAGCAGAGGCGCCGTCTTC.

The genes are TRBV5-8 and TRBJ2-5, with 7 bases matching TRBD1. Near its end, the DNA agrees better with TRBJ2-7, so the J call may be wrong. The CDR3 runs 13 residues. Germline assignment: CDR1 SGHTS and CDR2 YDEGEE. CDR3 amino acids: CASSRDSPYEQYF. CDR3 nucleotides: TGTGCCAGCAGCCGGGACAGTCCCTACGAGCAGTACTTC.

The chain recombines TRBV28 with TRBJ2-6; the match to TRBD1 covers 9 bases. This CDR3 has 19 amino acids. Trimming at V came to 4 bases and at J to 1 base, leaving 11 bases not matched to a gene. From germline, CDR1 is MDHEN and CDR2 SYDVKM. CDR3 nucleotide sequence: TGTGCCAGCAGTTCATTGGGGACAGGGTTTAGGTCTGGGGCCAACGTCCTGACTTTC. Translating gives CASSSLGTGFRSGANVLTF.

This clone was picked up one time. The CDR3 reads CASSQVAGGTDTQYF. CDR3 nucleotides: TGCGCCAGCAGCCAAGTTGCGGGAGGAACAGATACGCAGTATTTT. The V and J genes are TRBV4-1 and TRBJ2-3; 8 nucleotides match TRBD2. Germline CDR1 is MGHRA and CDR2 is YSYEKL. J was trimmed by 3 bases and V by 1 base; bases with no gene match: 3. The CDR3 loop spans 15 amino acids.

The DNA of the CDR3 is TGTGCCAGCAGTGCTCAGGTGAACTATGGCTACACCTTC. This translates into CASSAQVNYGYTF. The chain has TRBV6-5 and TRBJ1-2; D is uncertain. V was cut by 5 bases and J by 2 bases, with 9 bases left in between. Germline lookup yields CDR1 MNHEY and CDR2 SVGAGI. The CDR3 runs 13 residues.

J is TRBJ1-4 and V is TRBV13; D ambiguous. The CDR3 totals 19 residues. In germline, CDR1 is PRHDT, CDR2 FYEKMQ (reference sequence). V lost 2 bases and J lost 0, with 19 bases in between. The CDR3 DNA follows: TGTGCCAGCAGCTTAACTTTAGGCTCTTGGGGAGCAACTAATGAAAAACTGTTTTTT. It specifies CASSLTLGSWGATNEKLFF.

V gene TRBV19 combines with J gene TRBJ1-2, with D possibly TRBD1 on 5 matching bases. The CDR3 has 13 amino acids. The V end was cut by 2 bases, the J end by 4 bases, with 8 bases between. Germline V gene sequence: CDR1 LNHDA, CDR2 SQIVND (reference sequence). CDR3 amino acids: CASSIMQGYGYTF. The CDR3 DNA follows: TGTGCCAGTAGTATAATGCAGGGCTATGGCTACACCTTC.

The chain is built from TRBV5-1 and TRBJ1-1, with D uncertain. The CDR3 has 13 amino acids. CDR1 and CDR2 (germline): SGHRS, YFSETQ. The V and J ends lost 2 bases and 6 bases respectively, with 11 bases between them. The CDR3 DNA follows: TGCGCCAGCAGCTTTCCAGACGCGGCTGAAGCTTTCTTT. Protein product: CASSFPDAAEAFF. Drawing the rest from reference TRBV5-1 and TRBJ1-1, the complete variable domain is KAGVTQTPRYLIKTRGQQVTLSCSPISGHRSVSWYQQTPGQGLQFLFEYFSETQRNKGNFPGRFSGRQFSNSRSEMNVSTLELGDSALYLCASSFPDAAEAFFGQGTRLTVV.

This chain joins TRBV4-1 and TRBJ2-5; tentatively, D is TRBD1 (6 bases). Trimming stripped 1 base from V and 7 bases from J, with 13 bases between. This CDR3 spans 14 amino acids. The germline CDR1 and CDR2 sequences are MGHRA and YSYEKL. The DNA for the CDR3 is TGCGCCAGCAGCCAAGCCGGGACAACCGGGACCCAGTACTTC. Its translation: CASSQAGTTGTQYF.

The chain is built from TRBV12-5 and TRBJ2-7; 7 nucleotides agree with TRBD2. CDR1 LGHNT and CDR2 FRNRAP come from the germline V gene. The CDR3 is made up of 14 amino acids. The junction had 9 bases not matched to a gene; V was cut back by 6 bases and J by 4 bases. CDR3 loop: CASGSSLAPYEQYF. The CDR3 DNA is TGTGCTAGTGGCTCATCACTAGCGCCATACGAGCAGTACTTC.

This rearrangement joins TRBV27 to TRBJ1-3; D gene ambiguous. The CDR3 loop spans 14 amino acids. Germline values: CDR1 MNHEY, CDR2 SMNVEV (reference sequence). Trimming cost V 5 bases and J 2 bases, with 10 bases left between them. The CDR3 here is CASSLRRTGNTIYF. CDR3 sequence (DNA): TGTGCCAGCAGTCTCCGGAGGACTGGAAACACCATATATTTT.